These T cell receptor beta chains were read from a single sample in a study of blood T cell repertoires in COVID-19. Using immunoSEQ multiplex PCR, the repertoire was profiled, and TCRdb retains in-frame clones only, with some absent. The repertoire holds a few hundred thousand clones, with over 75% as singletons. Sequencing was carried out using PBMCs or T cells enriched from blood (not recorded which). These receptors were obtained from a middle-aged woman who had recovered from COVID-19. CDR3s include the opening cysteine and the closing phenylalanine or tryptophan. Each record gives: V gene, clone size, J gene, D gene, CDR3 protein, CDR3 DNA. D genes are given only for firm matches. Size is stated for part of the rows, as once, few or many counts, or as a class when the clone is expanded.

>TRBV4-3|NA|TRBJ2-2|TRBD2
CASSQEIAGTGELFF
TGCGCCAGCAGCCAAGAAATAGCGGGAACCGGGGAGCTGTTTTTT
>TRBV10-1|NA|TRBJ2-7|TRBD2
CASSPSGMGEQYF
TGCGCCAGCAGCCCAAGCGGGATGGGCGAGCAGTACTTC
>TRBV7-2|NA|TRBJ1-2|NA
CASSLTDREGGYTF
TGTGCCAGCAGCTTAACAGACCGAGAGGGCGGCTACACCTTC
>TRBV19|NA|TRBJ2-1|TRBD2
CASSILAGVNNEQFF
TGTGCCAGTAGTATACTAGCGGGAGTAAACAATGAGCAGTTCTTC
>TRBV24-1|NA|TRBJ2-7|TRBD2
CATSDAGGYEQYF
TGTGCCACCAGTGATGCGGGGGGCTACGAGCAGTACTTC
>TRBV27|NA|TRBJ2-1|TRBD2
CASSPPGTSGMVREQFF
TGTGCCAGCAGTCCCCCCGGGACTAGCGGGATGGTGAGGGAGCAGTTCTTC
>TRBV4-1|NA|TRBJ2-1|NA
CASSQDQVGEQFF
TGCGCCAGCAGCCAAGATCAGGTCGGTGAGCAGTTCTTC
>TRBV5-5|NA|TRBJ1-6|TRBD1
CASSWTGAQGSPLHF
TGTGCCAGCAGCTGGACAGGGGCGCAGGGATCACCCCTCCACTTT
>TRBV3-1/TRBV3-2|NA|TRBJ1-3|NA
CASSRKTGMDTIYF
TGTGCCAGCAGCCGAAAAACGGGAATGGACACCATATATTTT
>TRBV4-2|NA|TRBJ2-2|NA
CASSQADTGELFF
TGTGCCAGCAGCCAAGCGGACACCGGGGAGCTGTTTTTT
>TRBV7-2|NA|TRBJ2-1|TRBD2
CASSFTSGSVVEQFF
TGTGCCAGCAGCTTCACTAGCGGGAGTGTAGTCGAGCAGTTCTTC
>TRBV6-5|NA|TRBJ2-5|TRBD1
CASSRDRAQETQYF
TGTGCCAGCAGCCGGGACAGGGCTCAAGAGACCCAGTACTTC
>TRBV7-2|NA|TRBJ2-2|NA
CASSYDSPLSDTGELFF
TGTGCCAGCAGCTACGATAGCCCTCTAAGTGACACCGGGGAGCTGTTTTTT
>TRBV6-1|NA|TRBJ1-1|NA
CASSEPGVDTEAFF
TGTGCCAGCAGTGAGCCAGGGGTGGACACTGAAGCTTTCTTT
>TRBV7-6|NA|TRBJ2-7|TRBD1
CASSAGDRGSYEQYF
TGTGCCAGCAGCGCCGGGGACAGGGGCTCCTACGAGCAGTACTTC
>TRBV18|NA|TRBJ1-1|NA
CASSGGGLGEAFF
TGTGCCAGCTCAGGCGGGGGCCTCGGTGAAGCTTTCTTT
>TRBV5-6|once|TRBJ1-1|TRBD1
CASSGDSGSEAFF
TGTGCCAGCAGCGGGGACAGCGGCAGTGAAGCTTTCTTT
>TRBV9|NA|TRBJ1-6|NA
CASSVSGEGMGSPLHF
TGTGCCAGCAGCGTATCAGGGGAAGGGATGGGTTCACCCCTCCACTTT
>TRBV3-1/TRBV3-2|NA|TRBJ2-4|NA
CASSQYVQIHIQYF
TGTGCCAGCAGCCAATACGTACAGATCCACATTCAGTACTTC
>TRBV10-3|NA|TRBJ2-1|TRBD1
CAISGGQGAFNEQFF
TGTGCCATCAGTGGGGGACAGGGGGCATTCAATGAGCAGTTCTTC
>TRBV6-2/TRBV6-3|NA|TRBJ1-2|TRBD1
CASSQGRGTYGYTF
TGTGCCAGCAGCCAGGGCAGGGGGACCTATGGCTACACCTTC
>TRBV14|NA|TRBJ2-1|NA
CASSQYRAPNEQFF
TGTGCCAGCAGCCAGTACAGGGCCCCCAATGAGCAGTTCTTC
>TRBV27|few|TRBJ2-7|NA
CASRGTSVSYEQYF
TGTGCCAGTCGCGGGACGTCGGTCTCCTACGAGCAGTACTTC
>TRBV6-4|NA|TRBJ1-4|NA
CASSDGRENEKLFF
TGTGCCAGCAGTGACGGTCGGGAAAATGAAAAACTGTTTTTT
>TRBV29-1|NA|TRBJ1-1|NA
CSVGGRQNTEAFF
TGCAGCGTTGGTGGCCGACAGAACACTGAAGCTTTCTTT
>TRBV7-2|NA|TRBJ1-6|TRBD1
CASSLAPTGSYSPLHF
TGTGCCAGCAGCTTAGCGCCGACAGGGAGTTATTCACCCCTCCACTTT
>TRBV7-2|NA|TRBJ1-2|NA
CASSLDRRSGYTF
TGTGCCAGCAGCTTAGATCGTAGGAGTGGCTACACCTTC
>TRBV7-2|NA|TRBJ2-1|TRBD2
CASLADSSYNEQFF
TGTGCCTCACTAGCGGATAGCTCCTACAATGAGCAGTTCTTC
>TRBV7-9|NA|TRBJ2-2|NA
CASTGAGAGGTGELFF
TGTGCCAGCACCGGAGCGGGAGCAGGGGGAACCGGGGAGCTGTTTTTT
>TRBV7-9|NA|TRBJ1-2|NA
CASSIRGLYGYTF
TGTGCCAGCAGCATCCGGGGGTTATATGGCTACACCTTC
>TRBV6-5|NA|TRBJ1-5|NA
CASSYAGMRQPQHF
TGTGCCAGCAGTTATGCAGGGATGAGGCAGCCCCAGCATTTT
>TRBV7-8|NA|TRBJ1-2|NA
CASSLNRLTPSGGYTF
TGTGCCAGCAGCTTAAACCGTCTGACTCCCTCGGGGGGCTACACCTTC
>TRBV4-3|NA|TRBJ2-1|NA
CASSQGPTSSYNEQFF
TGCGCCAGCAGCCAGGGCCCTACTAGCTCCTACAATGAGCAGTTCTTC
>TRBV7-9|once|TRBJ2-5|NA
CASSLVASWETQYF
TGTGCCAGCAGCTTAGTGGCTAGCTGGGAGACCCAGTACTTC
>TRBV5-1|NA|TRBJ2-5|TRBD1
CASSRGQGGGETQYF
TGCGCCAGCAGCCGCGGACAGGGAGGCGGAGAGACCCAGTACTTC
>TRBV5-4|NA|TRBJ2-5|TRBD2
CASSLKPAGVGETQYF
TGTGCCAGCAGCTTGAAGCCAGCGGGGGTAGGAGAGACCCAGTACTTC
>TRBV7-9|NA|TRBJ1-1|TRBD1
CASSPQGGKNTEAFF
TGTGCCAGCAGCCCCCAGGGGGGTAAGAACACTGAAGCTTTCTTT
>TRBV4-1|NA|TRBJ2-6|NA
CASRDITGANVLTF
TGCGCCAGCAGGGACATAACAGGGGCCAACGTCCTGACTTTC
>TRBV24-1|once|TRBJ1-1|NA
CATSDSGRTSTEAFF
TGTGCCACCAGTGACTCGGGACGGACTAGCACTGAAGCTTTCTTT
>TRBV6-5|NA|TRBJ2-1|NA
CASRASAPHNEQFF
TGTGCCAGCAGGGCTAGCGCTCCTCACAATGAGCAGTTCTTC
>TRBV11-2|NA|TRBJ2-2|TRBD2
CASSLLRWREAVTGELFF
TGTGCCAGCAGCCTCCTCCGATGGCGGGAGGCTGTCACCGGGGAGCTGTTTTTT
>TRBV21-1|NA|TRBJ2-1|NA
CATHPMSSGCSYNEQFF
TGTGCCACCCATCCGATGTCAAGCGGATGCTCCTACAATGAGCAGTTCTTC
>TRBV5-1|NA|TRBJ1-4|NA
CASRLSDNNMGEKLFF
TGCGCCAGCAGGCTCTCTGACAATAACATGGGTGAAAAACTGTTTTTT
>TRBV12-5|NA|TRBJ2-1|TRBD2
CASGLPPFETSLGNEQFF
TGTGCTAGTGGTTTGCCTCCTTTCGAGACTAGCTTAGGCAATGAGCAGTTCTTC
>TRBV25-1|NA|TRBJ1-5|NA
CASSERADYNQPQHF
TGTGCCAGCAGTGAAAGGGCAGACTACAATCAGCCCCAGCATTTT
>TRBV18|NA|TRBJ1-2|NA
CASSRGSDYGYTF
TGTGCCAGCTCAAGGGGATCGGACTATGGCTACACCTTC
>TRBV5-4|NA|TRBJ1-1|NA
CASSRLSDRNTEAFF
TGTGCCAGCAGCCGCTTATCGGACAGGAACACTGAAGCTTTCTTT
>TRBV27|once|TRBJ1-1|TRBD1
CASSPSRTGVSWIAEAFF
TGTGCCAGCAGTCCCTCGCGGACAGGGGTATCATGGATCGCTGAAGCTTTCTTT
>TRBV6-5|NA|TRBJ2-7|TRBD1
CASRTGAYEQYF
TGTGCCAGCCGGACAGGCGCCTACGAGCAGTACTTC
>TRBV10-3|NA|TRBJ2-3|NA
CAIRQATAPQNTQYF
TGTGCCATCCGACAGGCGACCGCCCCCCAGAATACGCAGTATTTT
>TRBV7-7|NA|TRBJ2-1|TRBD2
CASSLAPSSGSNEQFF
TGTGCTAGCAGCTTAGCGCCGTCTAGCGGCAGCAATGAGCAGTTCTTC
>TRBV19|NA|TRBJ1-2|NA
CASTVQGIDYGYTF
TGTGCCAGTACCGTCCAGGGGATTGACTATGGCTACACCTTC
>TRBV18|NA|TRBJ1-3|TRBD1
CASSPPGQGVDTIYF
TGTGCCAGCTCACCACCGGGACAGGGGGTAGACACCATATATTTT
>TRBV7-6|NA|TRBJ2-7|NA
CASSQARGTPYEQYF
TGTGCCAGCAGTCAAGCCCGGGGGACCCCCTACGAGCAGTACTTC
>TRBV29-1|NA|TRBJ1-1|NA
CSVGGRANTEAFF
TGCAGCGTTGGAGGCAGGGCTAACACTGAAGCTTTCTTT
>TRBV5-1|NA|TRBJ1-2|NA
CASSPQGDGYTF
TGCGCCAGCAGCCCGCAAGGGGATGGCTACACCTTC
>TRBV4-3|once|TRBJ1-4|NA
CASSHTRQTNEKLFF
TGCGCCAGCAGCCATACCAGACAGACTAATGAAAAACTGTTTTTT
>TRBV3-1/TRBV3-2|few|TRBJ1-1|TRBD1
CASSQGQMNTEAFF
TGTGCCAGCAGCCAGGGACAGATGAACACTGAAGCTTTCTTT
>TRBV6-1|NA|TRBJ2-7|TRBD2
CASSQAGGPSYEQYF
TGTGCCAGCAGTCAAGCGGGAGGGCCTTCTTACGAGCAGTACTTC